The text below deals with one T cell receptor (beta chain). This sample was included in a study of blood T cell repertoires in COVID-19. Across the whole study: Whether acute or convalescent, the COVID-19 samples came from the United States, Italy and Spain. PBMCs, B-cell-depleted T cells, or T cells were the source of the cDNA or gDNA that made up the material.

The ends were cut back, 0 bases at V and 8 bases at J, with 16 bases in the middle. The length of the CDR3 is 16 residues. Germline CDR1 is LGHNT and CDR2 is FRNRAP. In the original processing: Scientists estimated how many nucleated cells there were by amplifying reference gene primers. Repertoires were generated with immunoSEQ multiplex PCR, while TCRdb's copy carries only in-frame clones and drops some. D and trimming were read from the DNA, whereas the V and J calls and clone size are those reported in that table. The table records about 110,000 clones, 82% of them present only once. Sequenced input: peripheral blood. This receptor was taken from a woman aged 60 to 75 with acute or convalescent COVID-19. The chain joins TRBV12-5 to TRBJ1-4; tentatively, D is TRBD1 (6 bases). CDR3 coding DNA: TGTGCTAGTGGTTTGGTACAACCCTACAGGGTCGAAAAACTGTTTTTT. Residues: CASGLVQPYRVEKLFF.